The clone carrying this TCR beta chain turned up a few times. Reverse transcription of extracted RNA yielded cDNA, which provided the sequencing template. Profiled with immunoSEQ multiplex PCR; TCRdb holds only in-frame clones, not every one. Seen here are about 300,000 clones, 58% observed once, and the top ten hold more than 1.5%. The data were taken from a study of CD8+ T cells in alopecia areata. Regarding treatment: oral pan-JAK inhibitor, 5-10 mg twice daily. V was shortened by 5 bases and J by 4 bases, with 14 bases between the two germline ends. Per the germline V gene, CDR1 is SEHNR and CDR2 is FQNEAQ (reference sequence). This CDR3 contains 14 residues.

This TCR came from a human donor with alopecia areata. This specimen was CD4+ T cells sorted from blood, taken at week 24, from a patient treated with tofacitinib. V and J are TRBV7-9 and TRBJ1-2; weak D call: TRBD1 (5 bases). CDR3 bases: TGTGCCAGCAGCATCGAGGCCGGGGGCTATGGCTACACCTTC. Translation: CASSIEAGGYGYTF. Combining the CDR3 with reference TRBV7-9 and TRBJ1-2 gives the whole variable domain DTGVSQNPRHKITKRGQNVTFRCDPISEHNRLYWYRQTLGQGPEFLTYFQNEAQLEKSRLLSDRFSAERPKGSFSTLEIQRTEQGDSAMYLCASSIEAGGYGYTFGSGTRLTVV.